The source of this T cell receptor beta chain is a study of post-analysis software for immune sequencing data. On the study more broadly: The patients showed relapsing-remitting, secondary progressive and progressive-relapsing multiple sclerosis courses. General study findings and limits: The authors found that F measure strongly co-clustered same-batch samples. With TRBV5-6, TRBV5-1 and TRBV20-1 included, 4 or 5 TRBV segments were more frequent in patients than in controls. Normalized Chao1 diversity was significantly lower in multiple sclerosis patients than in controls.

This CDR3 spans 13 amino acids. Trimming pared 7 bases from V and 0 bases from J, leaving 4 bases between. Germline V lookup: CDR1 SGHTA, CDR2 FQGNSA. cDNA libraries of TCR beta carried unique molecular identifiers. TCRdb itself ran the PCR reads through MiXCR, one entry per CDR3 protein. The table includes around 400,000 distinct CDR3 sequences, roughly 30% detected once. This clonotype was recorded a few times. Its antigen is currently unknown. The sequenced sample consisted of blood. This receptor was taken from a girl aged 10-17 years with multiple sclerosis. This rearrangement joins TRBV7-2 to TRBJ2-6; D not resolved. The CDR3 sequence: CASILSGANVLTF. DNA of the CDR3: TGTGCCAGCATCCTCTCTGGGGCCAACGTCCTGACTTTC. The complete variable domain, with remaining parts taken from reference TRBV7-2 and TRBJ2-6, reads GAGVSQSPSNKVTEKGKDVELRCDPISGHTALYWYRQSLGQGLEFLIYFQGNSAPDKSGLPSDRFSAERTGGSVSTLTIQRTQQEDSAVYLCASILSGANVLTFGAGSRLTVL.